These 25 T cell receptor beta chains originate from one sample sequenced in a study of chemoradiotherapy in HPV16-positive cancers. Only in-frame clones appear in the TCRdb table, and some are missing; sequencing was by immunoSEQ multiplex PCR. This sample has 8,000 or so clones, with less than 75% found just once. This material was obtained from a patient who underwent chemoradiotherapy. These receptors all stem from a human donor with HPV-associated anogenital cancer.

This rearrangement joins TRBV7-2 to TRBJ2-1; 14 bases are shared with TRBD2. CDR1 SGHTA and CDR2 FQGNSA come from the germline V gene. This CDR3 is 17 amino acids long. Unmatched junction bases numbered 6, after V lost 5 bases and J lost 3 bases. The CDR3 loop reads CASSLFGTSGSYNEQFF. The CDR3 region has the DNA TGTGCCAGCAGCCTATTCGGGACTAGCGGGAGCTACAATGAGCAGTTCTTC.

The chain uses TRBV11-2 and TRBJ1-2; 7 positions agree with TRBD1. The CDR3 covers 14 residues. CDR1 and CDR2 (germline): SGHAT, FQNNGV. J gave up 4 bases and V 2 bases, and 4 bases lay outside the gene matches. CDR3 amino acids: CASSLSGGTYGYTF. CDR3 DNA sequence: TGTGCCAGCAGCTTATCAGGGGGTACCTATGGCTACACCTTC.

The genes are TRBV7-8 and TRBJ1-2; a possible D gene is TRBD1 (6 bases). Germline CDR1 reads SGHVS; CDR2 reads FQNEAQ. V was shortened by 1 base and J by 7 bases, with 10 bases between the two germline ends. The CDR3 length is 13 residues. The CDR3 DNA is TGTGCCAGCAGCTTAGTTCAGGGGAGTGGCTACACCTTC. Translated: CASSLVQGSGYTF.

This clone was seen more than once but under ten times. The gene calls are TRBV2 and TRBJ2-5; 7 nucleotides align to TRBD1. Germline trimming cut 5 bases from V and 1 base from J; bases unmatched to any gene: 1. Germline V CDR1 and CDR2: SNHLY, FYNNEI. CDR3 length equals 13 residues. CDR3 amino acids: CASSRQGQETQYF. CDR3 sequence (DNA): TGTGCCAGCAGTCGACAGGGCCAAGAGACCCAGTACTTC.

The V gene is TRBV28, the J gene TRBJ1-1; no definite D call. V lost 2 bases and J lost 6, with 16 bases in between. This CDR3 has 15 residues. CDR1 is MDHEN, CDR2 SYDVKM, per germline. This chain's CDR3 is CASSLITVREPEAFF. CDR3 DNA: TGTGCCAGCAGTTTAATCACGGTAAGGGAACCTGAAGCTTTCTTT. Together with reference TRBV28 and TRBJ1-1, the CDR3 gives the full variable domain: DVKVTQSSRYLVKRTGEKVFLECVQDMDHENMFWYRQDPGLGLRLIYFSYDVKMKEKGDIPEGYSVSREKKERFSLILESASTNQTSMYLCASSLITVREPEAFFGQGTRLTVV.

This chain uses TRBV5-1 with TRBJ1-2, with 8 bases fitting TRBD1. Germline values: CDR1 SGHRS, CDR2 YFSETQ. This CDR3 contains 13 residues. After removal of 4 bases from V and 8 bases from J, the junction contained 7 bases not matched to a gene. The CDR3 DNA follows: TGCGCCAGCAGCGTTGGACAGGGCGGAGGCTACACCTTC. This translates into CASSVGQGGGYTF.

This chain uses TRBV7-8 with TRBJ1-6; D is unclear. This CDR3 is built from 18 residues. Germline CDR1 SGHVS, CDR2 FQNEAQ. V lost 1 base to trimming and J lost 0 bases, with 13 bases between them. In DNA, the CDR3 is TGTGCCAGCAGCTTAGGGTTCTTCCGGAGCTCCTATAATTCACCCCTCCACTTT. It is translated as CASSLGFFRSSYNSPLHF.

CDR3 sequence: CASSSESSYNEQFF. The CDR3 nucleotides read TGTGCCAGCAGCTCAGAGAGCTCCTACAATGAGCAGTTCTTC. The chain recombines TRBV11-2 with TRBJ2-1; no clear D. Between the trimmed V and J ends, which lost 4 bases and 0 bases, there was a span of 7 bases. Per the germline V gene, CDR1 is SGHAT and CDR2 is FQNNGV. The CDR3 is 14 amino acids.

The gene calls are TRBV5-6 and TRBJ1-2; D might be TRBD1 (6 bases). The V end lost 2 bases, the J end lost 4 bases, and 12 bases lay between the germline ends. The CDR3 contains 14 residues. Germline loops: CDR1 SGHDT, CDR2 YYEEEE. The DNA for the CDR3 is TGTGCCAGCAGCTTCCGGGACACAGGCTATGGCTACACCTTC. Translation: CASSFRDTGYGYTF.

This clone was seen a single time. DNA of the CDR3: TGTGCCAGCAGCCGACAGGACTATAATTCACCCCTCCACTTT. This sequence encodes CASSRQDYNSPLHF. This chain links TRBV7-9 with TRBJ1-6, with D tentatively TRBD1 (6 bases). CDR3 size: 14 residues. V was trimmed by 5 bases and J by 3 bases, leaving 8 bases between them. Germline V gene lookup returns CDR1 SEHNR and CDR2 FQNEAQ (reference sequence). The whole variable domain, filled in from reference TRBV7-9 and TRBJ1-6, reads DTGVSQNPRHKITKRGQNVTFRCDPISEHNRLYWYRQTLGQGPEFLTYFQNEAQLEKSRLLSDRFSAERPKGSFSTLEIQRTEQGDSAMYLCASSRQDYNSPLHFGNGTRLTVT.

The gene calls are TRBV5-1 and TRBJ2-3; D not certain. Trimming stripped 2 bases from V and 0 bases from J, with 10 bases between. CDR3 length: 15 residues. Germline V gene lookup returns CDR1 SGHRS and CDR2 YFSETQ. CDR3 sequence reads: CASSLGVVSTDTQYF. As DNA, the CDR3 is TGCGCCAGCAGCTTAGGTGTGGTTAGCACAGATACGCAGTATTTT.

A few counts support this clone. The CDR3 region has the DNA TGTGCCAGCAGGACATACAGGGGGCCCGACACTGAAGCTTTCTTT. This gives the protein CASRTYRGPDTEAFF. The J gene is TRBJ1-1, the V gene TRBV11-2, with 9 bases identical to TRBD1. The CDR3 is 15 amino acids. The germline gives CDR1 SGHAT, CDR2 FQNNGV. Germline trimming cut 6 bases from V and 3 bases from J; bases unmatched to any gene: 8.

The J gene is TRBJ2-5, the V gene TRBV4-1; D is perhaps TRBD2 (5 bases). The CDR3 is 17 residues long. The V gene lost 0 bases and the J gene lost 1 base, with 15 bases spanning the gap. In germline, CDR1 is MGHRA, CDR2 YSYEKL. CDR3 bases: TGCGCCAGCAGCCAAGATTTTCGGCCGGGGTCCCAAGAGACCCAGTACTTC. Translated: CASSQDFRPGSQETQYF.

This clone showed up just once. The V gene is TRBV10-3, the J gene TRBJ2-3; 11 nucleotides match TRBD2. CDR3 length: 14 amino acids. Germline values: CDR1 ENHRY, CDR2 SYGVKD. V shed 6 bases, J shed 5 bases, and the junction held 4 bases outside the gene matches. The CDR3 DNA reads as TGTGCCATCAGATCCGGGACTAGCGGAGATACGCAGTATTTT. Translation gives CAIRSGTSGDTQYF.

This chain joins TRBV5-8 and TRBJ1-5; D is uncertain. Germline V gene data show CDR1 as SGHTS and CDR2 as YDEGEE. V lost 0 bases and J 1 base, leaving 17 bases between the germline ends. CDR3 length equals 18 residues. In DNA, the CDR3 is TGTGCCAGCAGCTTGGCCCAGGCCTGGACGGCGAGCAATCAGCCCCAGCATTTT. This encodes CASSLAQAWTASNQPQHF.

The genes are TRBV27 and TRBJ1-1, with TRBD1 identical over 8 bases. V was clipped by 5 bases and J by 5 bases; unmatched bases: 7. Germline V gene lookup returns CDR1 MNHEY and CDR2 SMNVEV (reference sequence). The CDR3 has 14 amino acids. CDR3 DNA: TGTGCCAGCAGTCCGACAGGGGCGGCTACTGAAGCTTTCTTT. It yields the protein CASSPTGAATEAFF.

J is TRBJ1-2 and V is TRBV27; TRBD1 matches 8 bases. Per the germline V gene, CDR1 is MNHEY and CDR2 is SMNVEV (reference sequence). This CDR3 comprises 14 residues. V trimming: 5 bases; J trimming: 8 bases; junction bases outside the gene matches: 10. The CDR3 nucleotides read TGTGCCAGCAGTAAATCGGACAGGGCTTGGGGCTACACCTTC. This codes for CASSKSDRAWGYTF.

The gene calls are TRBV7-2 and TRBJ1-2; D is unresolved. Germline CDR1 reads SGHTA; CDR2 reads FQGNSA. V shed 5 bases and J shed 4 bases, with 14 bases lying between them. The CDR3 loop spans 14 amino acids. The CDR3 here is CASSLVPPAYGYTF. DNA for the CDR3: TGTGCCAGCAGCCTCGTACCGCCAGCCTATGGCTACACCTTC.

The genes are TRBV15 and TRBJ1-6; 8 nucleotides agree with TRBD1. Trimming cost V 1 base and J 6 bases; bases outside gene matches: 5. Germline V lookup: CDR1 LNHNV, CDR2 YYDKDF (reference sequence). This CDR3 is 16 amino acids long. In DNA form, the CDR3 reads TGTGCCACCAGCAGAGGTCATGGACAGGGTAATTCACCCCTCCACTTT. This codes for CATSRGHGQGNSPLHF.

This clone was observed a handful of times. The rearrangement joins TRBV6-1 to TRBJ1-5; D call uncertain. The CDR3 contains 14 residues. Between the trimmed V and J ends, which lost 3 bases and 3 bases, there was a span of 9 bases. Per germline, CDR1 MNHNS and CDR2 SASEGT. The CDR3 region is CASSDLTINQPQHF. CDR3 sequence (DNA): TGTGCCAGCAGTGACTTGACAATCAATCAGCCCCAGCATTTT.

This chain joins TRBV9 and TRBJ1-6; a possible D gene is TRBD1 (5 bases). This CDR3 is built from 14 residues. Deletions cut 4 bases from V and 12 bases from J, with 17 bases between. CDR1 is SGDLS, CDR2 YYNGEE, per germline. The CDR3 protein is CASSTGTGVRPLHF. CDR3 DNA sequence: TGTGCCAGCAGCACAGGAACCGGGGTCAGACCCCTCCACTTT.

This rearrangement joins TRBV9 to TRBJ2-4; the D is unclear. The CDR3 is 17 amino acids. The V end was cut by 4 bases, the J end by 2 bases, with 19 bases between. Germline assignment: CDR1 SGDLS and CDR2 YYNGEE. The DNA for the CDR3 is TGTGCCAGCAGCCCCCGGTTGTGGGGAAGTCCCAAAAACATTCAGTACTTC. Its translation: CASSPRLWGSPKNIQYF.

The CDR3 DNA sequence: TGTGCCAGCACCACGGTGTATAGGAACACTGAAGCTTTCTTT. Translation gives CASTTVYRNTEAFF. V is TRBV6-6 and J is TRBJ1-1; D is uncertain. The V end was cut by 7 bases, the J end by 1 base, with 13 bases between. The CDR3 extends over 14 amino acids. Per germline, CDR1 MNHNY and CDR2 SVGAGI (reference sequence).

Only a few counts were recorded for this clone. V is TRBV9 and J is TRBJ1-5; D is uncertain. This CDR3 spans 14 amino acids. The germline CDR1 and CDR2 sequences are SGDLS and YYNGEE. Trimming removed 0 bases at V and 5 bases at J, with 9 bases between. The CDR3 DNA is TGTGCCAGCAGCGTAGACTCCTGGGATCAGCCCCAGCATTTT. This codes for CASSVDSWDQPQHF.

The sample holds a few counts of this clone. J is TRBJ1-2 and V is TRBV5-1; 7 positions agree with TRBD1. Unmatched junction bases numbered 8, after V lost 1 base and J lost 8 bases. There are 14 residues in the CDR3. The germline CDR1 and CDR2 sequences are SGHRS and YFSETQ. The CDR3 DNA reads as TGCGCCAGCAGCTTGAGTTTACGACAGGGAGGCTACACCTTC. This sequence encodes CASSLSLRQGGYTF.